What follows are 19 T cell receptor beta chains derived from one specimen sequenced in a study of blood T cells in healthy people across ages. A second roughly 6 to 12 cycle PCR used barcoded and J-beta primers. A single record per CDR3 protein comes from TCRdb applying MiXCR to the 5' RACE reads. The sample has hundreds of thousands of distinct CDR3 sequences, about 24% seen once. These data are also associated with another study on T cells of mothers and their children.

Sequenced material: blood. The source of these receptors is a boy younger than 18 in good health.

The chain employs TRBV12-5 and TRBJ2-3, with 7 nucleotides matching TRBD1. The CDR3 covers 13 residues. Trimming removed 6 bases from V and 4 bases from J; junction bases left unmatched: 4. Per germline, CDR1 LGHNT and CDR2 FRNRAP. The CDR3: CASGATGPDTQYF. CDR3 in DNA: TGTGCTAGTGGCGCGACAGGGCCAGATACGCAGTATTTT.

J is TRBJ2-3 and V is TRBV10-2, with TRBD2 matching over 7 bases. Losses at the gene ends were 4 bases for V and 1 base for J; bases not matched to a gene: 11. The CDR3 totals 17 residues. Germline values: CDR1 WSHSY, CDR2 SAAADI. The CDR3, as DNA: TGCGCCAGCAGTGGCTCTTACGTGGCGGGAGGCACAGATACGCAGTATTTT. This encodes CASSGSYVAGGTDTQYF.

This clonotype was detected a few times. The gene calls are TRBV27 and TRBJ1-4; D not resolved. There are 13 residues in the CDR3. CDR1 and CDR2 (germline): MNHEY, SMNVEV (reference sequence). V shed 2 bases and J shed 3 bases, with 4 bases lying between them. The CDR3 nucleotides are TGTGCCAGCAGTTTAATTGCTAATGAAAAACTGTTTTTT. Its protein is CASSLIANEKLFF.

This clonotype was seen only a few times. V is TRBV3-1 and J is TRBJ1-1; D unresolved. V was clipped by 0 bases and J by 5 bases, with 13 bases between them. The CDR3 is made up of 15 amino acids. Germline values: CDR1 LGHDT, CDR2 YNNKEL (reference sequence). Here the CDR3 reads CASSQDDRGLTEAFF. CDR3 nucleotides: TGTGCCAGCAGCCAAGATGATCGGGGATTGACTGAAGCTTTCTTT.

This clonotype was recorded a few times. The chain links TRBV13 to TRBJ1-1; 7 nucleotides agree with TRBD1. The CDR3 is 15 amino acids. The germline CDR1 and CDR2 sequences are PRHDT and FYEKMQ (reference sequence). The trim removed 1 base at V and 5 bases at J, leaving 7 bases unmatched. In DNA form, the CDR3 reads TGTGCCAGCAGCTTAGAGGAGCAGGGGGTGACTGAAGCTTTCTTT. It encodes CASSLEEQGVTEAFF.

In the case of this clonotype: At one of its ends the junction is not consistent with the germline gene, which may arise from a read error. The J gene is TRBJ2-3, the V gene TRBV7-2; D uncertain. There are 16 residues in the CDR3. In germline, CDR1 is SGHTA, CDR2 FQGNSA. This CDR3 is CSSSLGGVGFPDTQYF. CDR3 sequence (DNA): TGTTCCAGCAGCTTAGGTGGGGTGGGATTCCCAGATACGCAGTATTTT. Supplemented by reference TRBV7-2 and TRBJ2-3, the full variable domain reads GAGVSQSPSNKVTEKGKDVELRCDPISGHTALYWYRQSLGQGLEFLIYFQGNSAPDKSGLPSDRFSAERTGGSVSTLTIQRTQQEDSAVYLCSSSLGGVGFPDTQYFGPGTRLTVL.

This clonotype showed up just a few times. This chain connects TRBV5-6 to TRBJ1-6; no clear D gene. The CDR3 has 14 residues. The germline CDR1 and CDR2 sequences are SGHDT and YYEEEE. The V and J ends lost 2 bases and 9 bases respectively, with 12 bases between them. CDR3 sequence reads: CASSFLDSPSPLHF. The CDR3 DNA reads TGTGCCAGCAGCTTTCTAGATTCCCCTTCACCCCTCCACTTT.

The J gene is TRBJ1-1, the V gene TRBV4-3, with D possibly being TRBD1 (6 bases). V was cut by 0 bases and J by 5 bases, with 25 bases left in between. This CDR3 is built from 19 residues. CDR1 LGHNA and CDR2 YSLEER come from the germline V gene. For the CDR3, the DNA is TGCGCCAGCAGCCAAGATACCGGCCCGTTCTGGGGGCGCGAAACTGAAGCTTTCTTT. As protein: CASSQDTGPFWGRETEAFF.

This clonotype was seen more than once but under ten times. The V gene is TRBV29-1, the J gene TRBJ1-1; D call uncertain. The CDR3 is 12 amino acids. V lost 4 bases and J lost 5, with 11 bases in between. The germline V gene encodes CDR1 SQVTM and CDR2 ANQGSEA. DNA for the CDR3: TGCAGCGTTGGGTCGGGCCAAACTGAAGCTTTCTTT. Translated: CSVGSGQTEAFF.

This chain uses TRBV29-1 with TRBJ2-5, with D maybe TRBD2 (6 bases). CDR3 length: 11 amino acids. CDR1 is SQVTM and CDR2 is ANQGSEA in the germline V gene. The V and J ends lost 7 bases and 5 bases respectively, with 11 bases between them. The CDR3 spells CSGRVRETQYF. The DNA for the CDR3 is TGCAGCGGGAGGGTCCGGGAGACCCAGTACTTC.

This clonotype was counted only a few times. The chain carries TRBV5-6 and TRBJ1-1; possibly TRBD1 for D (5 bases). V lost 2 bases, J lost 3 bases, and 11 bases lay in between. Germline V lookup: CDR1 SGHDT, CDR2 YYEEEE. The CDR3 has 14 residues. Here the CDR3 reads CASSFLGEDTEAFF. The CDR3 coding sequence is TGTGCCAGCAGCTTTCTAGGGGAGGACACTGAAGCTTTCTTT.

This clonotype was seen more than once but under ten times. The chain couples TRBV21-1 to TRBJ2-5; the D call of TRBD1 is as the table states it, not checked on the DNA. The J call may be faulty, since TRBJ2-7 better matches the DNA end. TRBV21-1 is recorded as a pseudogene. This CDR3 is built from 18 residues. CDR3 sequence reads: CASSILKGEQGGSYEQYF. In DNA, the CDR3 is TGTGCCAGCAGCATACTAAAAGGGGAGCAAGGAGGCTCCTACGAGCAGTACTTC.

This rearrangement joins TRBV7-6 to TRBJ2-3; maybe TRBD1 (8 bases). CDR1 and CDR2 from the germline V gene are SGHVS and FNYEAQ. V dropped 7 bases and J dropped 6 bases, with 14 bases sitting between them. The CDR3 runs to 13 residues. CDR3 in amino acids: CASNRGGADTQYF. Written as DNA, the CDR3 is TGTGCCAGCAACAGGGGGGGGGCGGATACGCAGTATTTT.

This clonotype was counted between two and nine times. CDR3 in amino acids: CSARGTDHYYEQYF. The CDR3 DNA sequence: TGCAGTGCTAGGGGTACAGACCATTACTACGAGCAGTACTTC. The chain has TRBV20-1 and TRBJ2-7; no reliable D call. The CDR3 is made up of 14 amino acids. The V and J ends lost 3 bases and 3 bases respectively, with 15 bases between them. Germline-derived CDR1 and CDR2 are DFQATT and SNEGSKA (reference sequence).

This clonotype has a count of ten or more. The rearrangement uses TRBV28 and TRBJ2-3; D remains unclear. V was clipped by 4 bases and J by 4 bases, with 6 bases between them. CDR1 is MDHEN and CDR2 is SYDVKM in the germline V gene. This CDR3 is 12 amino acids long. DNA of the CDR3: TGTGCCAGCAGTTCTGTCGCAGATACGCAGTATTTT. The encoded protein is CASSSVADTQYF.

This clonotype showed up just a few times. The J gene is TRBJ2-1, the V gene TRBV6-1; TRBD2 agrees at 13 bases. Germline trimming cut 7 bases from V and 9 bases from J; bases unmatched to any gene: 6. There are 14 residues in the CDR3. Germline loops: CDR1 MNHNS, CDR2 SASEGT. The CDR3 is CASKTSGGPGEQFF. The CDR3 DNA is TGTGCCAGCAAGACTAGCGGGGGGCCAGGTGAGCAGTTCTTC.

This clonotype was observed a few times. The V gene is TRBV20-1, the J gene TRBJ2-4; D is possibly TRBD1 or TRBD2 (5 bases each). The CDR3 is made up of 14 amino acids. The germline CDR1 and CDR2 sequences are DFQATT and SNEGSKA (reference sequence). Trimming pared 5 bases from V and 0 bases from J, leaving 11 bases between. CDR3 sequence: CSAGTVLAKNIQYF. CDR3 sequence (DNA): TGCAGTGCTGGGACGGTCCTAGCCAAAAACATTCAGTACTTC.

This clonotype was seen a few times. The chain uses TRBV3-1 and TRBJ2-1; D call uncertain. The CDR3 has 12 amino acids. Germline CDR1 LGHDT, CDR2 YNNKEL (reference sequence). V lost 1 base to trimming and J lost 10 bases, with 8 bases between them. Here the CDR3 DNA reads TGTGCCAGCAGCCAAGGGTTACGGGAGCAGTTCTTC. Protein: CASSQGLREQFF.

V and J are TRBV28 and TRBJ1-2, with 7 bases fitting TRBD1. V lost 5 bases to trimming and J lost 4 bases; unmatched junction nucleotides: 7. Per the germline V gene, CDR1 is MDHEN and CDR2 is SYDVKM. The CDR3 covers 14 residues. The CDR3 sequence: CASSPTGQVYGYTF. For the CDR3, the DNA is TGTGCCAGCAGTCCGACAGGACAGGTCTATGGCTACACCTTC.